A single sample gave rise to the 3 T cell receptor beta chains below, sequenced in a study of blood T cells in healthy people across ages (dated by TCRdb to the mid-2010s). Preparation of the library involved 5' RACE. Instrument on record: Illumina HiSeq 2500. A second PCR of roughly 7 to 11 cycles was run with a J-beta primer mix and a sample-barcoded 5' primer. Using fastp at Q25 and MiXCR, TCRdb reprocessed the public reads and kept productive beta chains. Entries that share a CDR3 protein sequence are merged under the most common genes and DNA. The table for this sample lists 1.2 million to 1.5 million distinct CDR3 sequences; 35% to 45% of them were counted only once. Jointly, the top ten make up roughly 7.7% of the sample. Sequences were obtained from blood. These receptors were obtained from a woman younger than 30 in good health.

The CDR3 DNA follows: TGTGCCAGCAGCCAAGTTGTGGCGGGGGCAGATACGCAGTATTTT. It yields the protein CASSQVVAGADTQYF. The V gene is TRBV3-1, the J gene TRBJ2-3, with 7 bases identical to TRBD2. This CDR3 comprises 15 residues. Trimming cost V 1 base and J 4 bases; bases outside gene matches: 5. Germline V gene lookup returns CDR1 LGHDT and CDR2 YNNKEL (reference sequence).

This chain uses TRBV27 with TRBJ1-4; perhaps TRBD1 as D (5 bases). Germline V gene lookup returns CDR1 MNHEY and CDR2 SMNVEV (reference sequence). Trimming removed 4 bases from V and 8 bases from J, with 20 bases in between. The CDR3 sequence is 16 residues long. The CDR3, as DNA: TGTGCCAGCAGTTCCCTACTCGGACAAGTACCCGAAAAACTGTTTTTT. It encodes CASSSLLGQVPEKLFF.

This sequence joins TRBV6-6 and TRBJ2-7; possibly TRBD1 for D (6 bases). The CDR3 runs to 17 residues. Germline CDR1 and CDR2: MNHNY and SVGAGI (reference sequence). V gave up 5 bases and J gave up 0 bases, with 20 bases separating them. In DNA, the CDR3 is TGTGCCAGCAGTCGTCAAGCCGGGACAACTAGCTCCTACGAGCAGTACTTC. Residues: CASSRQAGTTSSYEQYF.